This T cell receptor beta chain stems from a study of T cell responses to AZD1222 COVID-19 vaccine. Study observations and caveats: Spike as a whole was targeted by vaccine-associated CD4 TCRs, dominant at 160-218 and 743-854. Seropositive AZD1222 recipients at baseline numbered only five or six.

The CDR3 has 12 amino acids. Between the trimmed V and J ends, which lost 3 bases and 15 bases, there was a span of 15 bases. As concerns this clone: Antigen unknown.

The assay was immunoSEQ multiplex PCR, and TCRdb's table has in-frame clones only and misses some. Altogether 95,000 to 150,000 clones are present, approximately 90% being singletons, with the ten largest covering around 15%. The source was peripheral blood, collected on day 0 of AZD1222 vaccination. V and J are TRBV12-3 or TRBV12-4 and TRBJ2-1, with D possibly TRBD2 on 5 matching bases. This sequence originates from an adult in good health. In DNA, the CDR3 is TGTGCCAGCAGTTTGAGTAGCCGGGGAGCGTTCTTC. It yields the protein CASSLSSRGAFF.